The 27 T cell receptor beta chains presented below share a single source sample, sequenced in a study of blood T cell repertoires in COVID-19. Profiling relied on immunoSEQ multiplex PCR, and the TCRdb table lists in-frame clones only, not all of them. Here the sample spans around 130,000 clones, 84% being singletons. The sequencing sample was made of PBMCs or T cells enriched from blood (not recorded which). The receptor set was obtained from a woman in her twenties or thirties who had recovered from COVID-19.

The V gene is TRBV28, the J gene TRBJ1-2, with 8 bases fitting TRBD1. Germline-derived CDR1 and CDR2 are MDHEN and SYDVKM. The CDR3 length is 11 residues. With 5 bases clipped from V and 14 bases from J, the junction kept 7 bases outside the gene matches. The CDR3 nucleotides are TGTGCCAGCAGTCAAAGACAGGGGTCTACCTTC. Protein sequence: CASSQRQGSTF.

This clone was detected only once. This chain uses TRBV2 with TRBJ1-2; TRBD1 agrees at 8 bases. In germline, CDR1 is SNHLY, CDR2 FYNNEI. Trimming cost V 9 bases and J 2 bases; bases outside gene matches: 11. The CDR3 has 15 residues. The CDR3 DNA reads TGTGCCAGAGAGCCACGACAGGGGCGCAACTATGGCTACACCTTC. Protein: CAREPRQGRNYGYTF.

The CDR3 DNA is TGCAGTGCTAGTGAGTCTAGCGGATGGAATGAGCAGTTCTTC. Its translation is CSASESSGWNEQFF. The rearrangement uses TRBV20-1 and TRBJ2-1, with 7 bases aligning to TRBD2. CDR1 DFQATT and CDR2 SNEGSKA come from the germline V gene (reference sequence). The CDR3 runs to 14 residues. The J segment lost 7 bases and the V segment lost 3 bases, leaving 9 bases of the junction unmatched.

The V gene is TRBV7-9, the J gene TRBJ2-5; 8 bases map to TRBD2. The V and J ends lost 5 bases and 1 base, in that order; junction bases with no gene match: 6. CDR3 size: 15 residues. CDR1 is SEHNR and CDR2 is FQNEAQ in the germline V gene (reference sequence). In DNA, the CDR3 is TGTGCCAGCAGCCAACTAGCGGCAGCCCAAGAGACCCAGTACTTC. Translated: CASSQLAAAQETQYF.

The V and J genes are TRBV15 and TRBJ2-7; 10 positions agree with TRBD1. Germline CDR1 is LNHNV and CDR2 is YYDKDF (reference sequence). The CDR3 has 15 amino acids. Germline trimming cut 4 bases from V and 6 bases from J; bases unmatched to any gene: 9. The CDR3 DNA reads TGTGCCACCAGCACCCCCAAGGGACAGGGGTCCGAGCAGTACTTC. Residues: CATSTPKGQGSEQYF. The entire variable domain, with the rest obtained from reference TRBV15 and TRBJ2-7, is as follows: DAMVIQNPRYQVTQFGKPVTLSCSQTLNHNVMYWYQQKSSQAPKLLFHYYDKDFNNEADTPDNFQSRRPNTSFCFLDIRSPGLGDTAMYLCATSTPKGQGSEQYFGPGTRLTVT.

This rearrangement joins TRBV3-1 (or the pseudogene TRBV3-2) to TRBJ2-3, with D possibly being TRBD2 (6 bases). The CDR3 consists of 13 residues. Looked up from germline, CDR1 is LGHDT and CDR2 is YNNKEL (reference sequence). V lost 4 bases to trimming and J lost 14 bases, with 19 bases between them. The CDR3 spells CASSLAAGPGRYF. The CDR3 bases are TGTGCCAGCAGCCTTGCCGCAGGCCCCGGGAGGTATTTT.

This rearrangement joins TRBV7-9 to TRBJ2-1, with 9 bases matching TRBD2. V dropped 1 base and J dropped 8; count of bases not matched to a gene: 6. Germline V CDR1 and CDR2: SEHNR, FQNEAQ (reference sequence). The CDR3 runs 15 residues. The CDR3 loop is CASSLVWREGYEQFF. The CDR3 region has the DNA TGTGCCAGCAGCTTAGTTTGGCGGGAGGGCTATGAGCAGTTCTTC.

This chain connects TRBV4-2 to TRBJ1-2; 12 bases are a match to TRBD1. V was pared by 4 bases and J by 5 bases, with 2 bases of the junction left unmatched. CDR3 length: 14 residues. The germline gives CDR1 LGHNA, CDR2 YNFKEQ. The CDR3 region has the DNA TGTGCCAGCAGCCCGGGACAGGGGGCGTATGGCTACACCTTC. Amino acid sequence: CASSPGQGAYGYTF.

The CDR3 here is CASSFQGLGTGELFF. In DNA form, the CDR3 reads TGTGCCAGCAGTTTCCAGGGGTTGGGCACCGGGGAGCTGTTTTTT. This chain joins TRBV28 and TRBJ2-2; possibly TRBD1 for D (6 bases). V dropped 3 bases and J dropped 4 bases, with 12 bases sitting between them. CDR1 and CDR2 (germline): MDHEN, SYDVKM. The CDR3 runs 15 residues.

The chain combines TRBV11-2 with TRBJ2-1, with 8 bases fitting TRBD2. V dropped 4 bases and J dropped 6; count of bases not matched to a gene: 8. Per germline, CDR1 SGHAT and CDR2 FQNNGV. The CDR3 is 15 amino acids. The CDR3 DNA reads as TGTGCCAGCAGCTCTTGGACTAGCCTGGGCAATGAGCAGTTCTTC. This sequence encodes CASSSWTSLGNEQFF.

This chain uses TRBV23-1 with TRBJ2-1; D possibly corresponds to TRBD1 (5 bases). TRBV23-1 is assigned to the ORF class and has an uncertain function. Deletions cut 3 bases from V and 6 bases from J, with 9 bases between. The CDR3 length is 13 residues. CDR3 sequence: CASSHLGLNEQFF. In DNA, the CDR3 is TGCGCCAGCAGTCACTTGGGGCTCAATGAGCAGTTCTTC.

V and J are TRBV6-2 or TRBV6-3 and TRBJ1-2; 7 nucleotides agree with TRBD1. Per germline, CDR1 MNHEY and CDR2 SVGEGT. The CDR3 length is 14 residues. V dropped 2 bases and J dropped 2; count of bases not matched to a gene: 2. The CDR3 bases are TGTGCCAGCAGTTACAAGGGGGCGAACTATGGCTACACCTTC. Amino acids: CASSYKGANYGYTF.

This clone was detected only once. V is TRBV19 and J is TRBJ2-4; D is possibly TRBD2 (5 bases). The germline V and J ends were trimmed by 3 bases and 7 bases, with 19 bases remaining between them. Germline CDR1 reads LNHDA; CDR2 reads SQIVND (reference sequence). This CDR3 is built from 16 residues. The CDR3 spells CASSISGLTRGNIQYF. The DNA for the CDR3 is TGTGCCAGTAGTATTTCGGGTTTGACCCGCGGGAACATTCAGTACTTC.

This clone is a singleton in its sample. CDR3 sequence: CASRDRGTPYYGYTF. CDR3 in DNA: TGTGCCAGCAGGGACAGGGGTACTCCTTACTATGGCTACACCTTC. The chain is built from TRBV19 and TRBJ1-2, with TRBD1 identical over 10 bases. Germline V CDR1 and CDR2: LNHDA, SQIVND (reference sequence). There are 15 residues in the CDR3. J was trimmed by 3 bases and V by 9 bases; bases with no gene match: 10.

To note about this clone: The sample has other DNA sequences that encode this CDR3 too. The J gene is TRBJ1-2, the V gene TRBV2; 10 positions agree with TRBD1. J lost 8 bases, V lost 4 bases, and 1 base had no gene match. This CDR3 is built from 12 residues. Germline V lookup: CDR1 SNHLY, CDR2 FYNNEI. The CDR3 protein is CASSGTGGGYTF. CDR3 DNA sequence: TGTGCCAGCAGTGGGACAGGGGGAGGCTACACCTTC.

This chain connects TRBV4-1 to TRBJ1-5; D gene ambiguous. Trimming took off 0 bases at V and 6 bases at J, with 12 bases between the two ends. The V gene's germline CDR1 is MGHRA and CDR2 YSYEKL. The CDR3 is 15 residues long. This CDR3 reads CASSQESGRSQPQHF. CDR3 sequence (DNA): TGCGCCAGCAGCCAAGAGTCGGGGAGGAGTCAGCCCCAGCATTTT.

J is TRBJ1-5 and V is TRBV30, with D unresolved. This CDR3 has 14 amino acids. Per germline, CDR1 GTSNPN and CDR2 SVGIG (reference sequence). V lost 3 bases and J 2 bases, leaving 11 bases between the germline ends. CDR3 nucleotide sequence: TGTGCCTGGAGAAACACTGGAGGCAATCAGCCCCAGCATTTT. Its translation: CAWRNTGGNQPQHF.

This chain links TRBV7-9 with TRBJ2-2; 8 bases match TRBD1. The V gene's germline CDR1 is SEHNR and CDR2 FQNEAQ (reference sequence). V lost 3 bases, J lost 1 base, and 4 bases stayed unmatched. The CDR3 is 16 amino acids. CDR3 loop: CASSFRQGLNTGELFF. In nucleotides, the CDR3 is TGTGCCAGCAGCTTCAGACAGGGGCTGAACACCGGGGAGCTGTTTTTT.

The V call is TRBV18, the J call TRBJ2-1, with a possible D match to TRBD2 (6 bases). Trimming removed 1 base from V and 7 bases from J, with 8 bases in between. The germline V gene has CDR1 KGHSH and CDR2 LQKENI. This CDR3 is 13 amino acids long. The CDR3 DNA is TGTGCCAGCTCACCACGGGAGGCGAATGAGCAGTTCTTC. This translates into CASSPREANEQFF.

This chain uses TRBV7-3 with TRBJ2-3; D unresolved. CDR3 size: 13 residues. Trimming took 4 bases from V and 8 from J, leaving 13 bases between them. CDR1 and CDR2 (germline): SGHTA, FQGTGA. The DNA for the CDR3 is TGTGCCAGCAGCTCCCCTACTACCGGTACGCAGTATTTT. The encoded protein is CASSSPTTGTQYF.

The sample holds a few counts of this clone. CDR3 in amino acids: CAWSGGLAGLREQYF. The CDR3 coding sequence is TGTGCCTGGAGTGGGGGACTAGCGGGTCTCCGCGAGCAGTACTTC. The rearrangement joins TRBV30 to TRBJ2-7; 12 bases agree with TRBD2. The CDR3 spans 15 residues. V lost 1 base to trimming and J lost 6 bases; unmatched junction nucleotides: 7. Germline lookup yields CDR1 GTSNPN and CDR2 SVGIG (reference sequence).

With regard to this clone: A junction end diverges from the germline sequence, so it may reflect a read error. The chain couples TRBV28 to TRBJ1-5; D is perhaps TRBD1 (6 bases). The CDR3 is made up of 15 amino acids. CDR1 and CDR2 from the germline V gene are MDHEN and SYDVKM. The CDR3 region has the DNA TGTGCTAGCATCCCAGGGGCAGGCCTGAATCAGCCCCAGCATTTT. Amino acids: CASIPGAGLNQPQHF.

The genes are TRBV24-1 and TRBJ2-5; maybe TRBD2 (6 bases). V gave up 2 bases and J gave up 2 bases, with 8 bases separating them. The length of the CDR3 is 14 residues. Per germline, CDR1 KGHDR and CDR2 SFDVKD. The CDR3 loop is CATSDWGVQETQYF. CDR3 nucleotide sequence: TGTGCCACCAGTGATTGGGGGGTTCAAGAGACCCAGTACTTC.

The chain recombines TRBV9 with TRBJ2-3; TRBD1 matches 12 bases. The CDR3 contains 16 residues. The V gene end was trimmed by 4 bases and the J gene end by 5 bases; junction bases not matched to a gene: 8. CDR1 is SGDLS, CDR2 YYNGEE, per germline. The CDR3 region is CASSPTRDRGLDTQYF. As DNA, the CDR3 is TGTGCCAGCAGCCCGACGAGGGACAGGGGGCTAGATACGCAGTATTTT.

This clone was detected once. The chain uses TRBV28 and TRBJ2-7, with D possibly TRBD2 on 6 matching bases. The V end was cut by 3 bases, the J end by 3 bases, with 9 bases between. Germline CDR1 is MDHEN and CDR2 is SYDVKM. This CDR3 has 13 residues. CDR3 residues: CASSLAGSYEQYF. CDR3 sequence (DNA): TGTGCCAGCAGTTTGGCGGGAAGCTACGAGCAGTACTTC.

The rearrangement links TRBV6-5 to TRBJ1-1; 8 bases line up with TRBD1. Germline assignment: CDR1 MNHEY and CDR2 SVGAGI. The junction had 8 bases not matched to a gene; V was cut back by 0 bases and J by 5 bases. The CDR3 is made up of 16 amino acids. The chain's CDR3 is CASSYSPDRAGTEAFF. CDR3 bases: TGTGCCAGCAGTTACTCACCGGACAGGGCGGGGACTGAAGCTTTCTTT.

The chain is built from TRBV30 and TRBJ2-2, with D possibly TRBD2 on 6 matching bases. The V and J ends lost 0 bases and 1 base respectively, with 9 bases between them. The CDR3 loop spans 15 amino acids. The germline V gene has CDR1 GTSNPN and CDR2 SVGIG (reference sequence). The CDR3 region is CAWSVGLGNTGELFF. CDR3 DNA sequence: TGTGCCTGGAGTGTGGGACTCGGGAACACCGGGGAGCTGTTTTTT. The full variable domain, rest sourced from reference TRBV30 and TRBJ2-2, is SQTIHQWPATLVQPVGSPLSLECTVEGTSNPNLYWYRQAAGRGLQLLFYSVGIGQISSEVPQNLSASRPQDRQFILSSKKLLLSDSGFYLCAWSVGLGNTGELFFGEGSRLTVL.